One and the same sample provided the 18 T cell receptor beta chains below, sequenced in a study of blood T cell repertoires in COVID-19. Libraries were prepared by immunoSEQ multiplex PCR; TCRdb keeps only in-frame clonotypes and omits some of them. Of about 160,000 clones listed, roughly 93% are singletons. Sequenced sample: peripheral blood. These receptor sequences come from a man between 18 and 29 years old with acute or convalescent COVID-19.

This sequence joins TRBV19 and TRBJ1-2; 10 bases line up with TRBD1. The V gene end was trimmed by 4 bases and the J gene end by 6 bases; junction bases not matched to a gene: 11. Germline CDR1 and CDR2: LNHDA and SQIVND (reference sequence). This CDR3 region has 16 residues. The CDR3 loop is CASSTDLGQGENGYTF. In DNA, the CDR3 is TGTGCCAGTAGTACAGATCTCGGACAGGGGGAAAATGGCTACACCTTC. Drawing the rest from reference TRBV19 and TRBJ1-2, the complete variable domain is DGGITQSPKYLFRKEGQNVTLSCEQNLNHDAMYWYRQDPGQGLRLIYYSQIVNDFQKGDIAEGYSVSREKKESFPLTVTSAQKNPTAFYLCASSTDLGQGENGYTFGSGTRLTVV.

The V gene is TRBV5-1, the J gene TRBJ1-1; the D is unclear. V gave up 1 base and J gave up 4 bases, with 11 bases separating them. Germline assignment: CDR1 SGHRS and CDR2 YFSETQ. There are 14 residues in the CDR3. The CDR3, as DNA: TGCGCCAGCAGCTTGTATCGGGGATCCACTGAAGCTTTCTTT. Translating it yields CASSLYRGSTEAFF.

The gene calls are TRBV19 and TRBJ1-6; no firm D call. Trimming left V 2 bases short and J 10 bases short, with 15 bases between. Germline V gene lookup returns CDR1 LNHDA and CDR2 SQIVND (reference sequence). This CDR3 comprises 15 residues. The CDR3 spells CASSIRELLGSPLHF. The CDR3 coding sequence is TGTGCCAGTAGTATACGGGAGTTATTGGGATCACCCCTCCACTTT.

This chain joins TRBV18 and TRBJ2-3; a possible D gene is TRBD2 (5 bases). The CDR3 consists of 16 residues. Trimming removed 1 base from V and 0 bases from J, with 11 bases in between. Germline CDR1 and CDR2: KGHSH and LQKENI. The CDR3 is CASSPRGAASTDTQYF. The CDR3 coding sequence is TGTGCCAGCTCACCACGGGGAGCGGCTAGCACAGATACGCAGTATTTT.

V usage is TRBV30 and J usage is TRBJ2-5, with 9 nucleotides matching TRBD1. V lost 1 base to trimming and J lost 4 bases; unmatched junction nucleotides: 10. Germline CDR1 GTSNPN, CDR2 SVGIG (reference sequence). The CDR3 has 16 amino acids. CDR3 nucleotide sequence: TGTGCCTGGAGTGGTATTGCAGACAGGGGGGGAGAGACCCAGTACTTC. It is translated as CAWSGIADRGGETQYF.

This sequence joins TRBV12-3 or TRBV12-4 and TRBJ1-4; the D gene is possibly TRBD1 (5 bases). This CDR3 is 13 amino acids long. The germline V and J ends were trimmed by 7 bases and 6 bases, with 12 bases remaining between them. Here the CDR3 DNA reads TGTGCCAGCACCCGGGGGAGGGATGAAAAACTGTTTTTT. Amino acids: CASTRGRDEKLFF.

The rearrangement uses TRBV3-1 (or the pseudogene TRBV3-2) and TRBJ1-1; 7 bases map to TRBD1. This CDR3 has 16 residues. Germline assignment: CDR1 LGHDT and CDR2 YNNKEL (reference sequence). After removal of 7 bases from V and 4 bases from J, the junction contained 15 bases not matched to a gene. CDR3 in amino acids: CASTKNRQGLGTEAFF. CDR3 in DNA: TGTGCCAGCACCAAAAACCGACAGGGACTAGGCACTGAAGCTTTCTTT.

As for this clone: Other DNA sequences in this specimen translate into the identical CDR3. The rearrangement joins TRBV7-2 to TRBJ1-1; 7 nucleotides align to TRBD1. CDR3 size: 14 residues. V gave up 4 bases and J gave up 5 bases; unmatched junction bases: 7. Germline V gene sequence: CDR1 SGHTA, CDR2 FQGNSA. In DNA, the CDR3 is TGTGCCAGCAGCTCCCGACAGGGTTCGACTGAAGCTTTCTTT. This encodes CASSSRQGSTEAFF.

The V and J genes are TRBV19 and TRBJ1-2; D not certain. The CDR3 is 16 residues long. CDR1 is LNHDA and CDR2 is SQIVND in the germline V gene (reference sequence). Trimming removed 1 base at V and 1 base at J, with 13 bases between. DNA of the CDR3: TGTGCCAGTAGTATAGTAAGACTAACAAGTAACTATGGCTACACCTTC. It codes for CASSIVRLTSNYGYTF.

A single count supports this clone. The V and J genes are TRBV18 and TRBJ1-1; a possible D gene is TRBD1 (6 bases). This CDR3 is built from 16 residues. Per the germline V gene, CDR1 is KGHSH and CDR2 is LQKENI. Between the trimmed V and J ends, which lost 2 bases and 0 bases, there was a span of 13 bases. CDR3 residues: CASSPIQGGVNTEAFF. Here the CDR3 DNA reads TGTGCCAGCTCACCAATACAGGGAGGGGTGAACACTGAAGCTTTCTTT.

The V gene is TRBV29-1, the J gene TRBJ2-1; D may be TRBD2 (5 bases). This CDR3 contains 14 residues. The germline V and J ends were trimmed by 0 bases and 6 bases, with 12 bases remaining between them. Germline-derived CDR1 and CDR2 are SQVTM and ANQGSEA. For the CDR3, the DNA is TGCAGCGTTGAAGATCGTTCAGCGGTCAATGAGCAGTTCTTC. Protein sequence: CSVEDRSAVNEQFF.

The V gene is TRBV7-6, the J gene TRBJ2-3; tentatively, D is TRBD2 (7 bases). Trimming removed 5 bases at V and 1 base at J, with 19 bases between. In germline, CDR1 is SGHVS, CDR2 FNYEAQ. This CDR3 contains 17 residues. CDR3 in amino acids: CASSLRGGTGGTDTQYF. The CDR3 DNA follows: TGTGCCAGCAGCCTAAGGGGGGGAACGGGAGGCACAGATACGCAGTATTTT.

This chain joins TRBV30 and TRBJ1-4; TRBD1 matches at 9 bases. With 2 bases clipped from V and 8 bases from J, the junction kept 3 bases outside the gene matches. Germline V gene sequence: CDR1 GTSNPN, CDR2 SVGIG (reference sequence). The CDR3 has 13 residues. The CDR3 loop is CAWSLGQGEKLFF. CDR3 bases: TGTGCCTGGAGTCTCGGACAGGGGGAAAAACTGTTTTTT.

The V gene is TRBV30, the J gene TRBJ2-7; 11 bases agree with TRBD1. The ends lost 2 bases at V and 6 bases at J; junction bases unmatched: 9. Germline loops: CDR1 GTSNPN, CDR2 SVGIG (reference sequence). This CDR3 spans 15 amino acids. CDR3 protein: CAWSPRTGGLSEQYF. For the CDR3, the DNA is TGTGCCTGGAGTCCTAGGACAGGGGGCCTATCCGAGCAGTACTTC.

The sample holds one count of this clone. V usage is TRBV28 and J usage is TRBJ1-5; D remains unclear. Germline CDR1 reads MDHEN; CDR2 reads SYDVKM. Between the trimmed V and J ends, which lost 7 bases and 0 bases, there was a span of 10 bases. The CDR3 contains 14 residues. The DNA for the CDR3 is TGTGCCAGCATCCGGGGTAATAGCAATCAGCCCCAGCATTTT. Amino acid sequence: CASIRGNSNQPQHF.

For the CDR3, the DNA is TGCGCCAGCAGTGGCGGGGGAGGTCGAAACACTGAAGCTTTCTTT. Translating gives CASSGGGGRNTEAFF. This chain uses TRBV10-2 with TRBJ1-1; maybe TRBD1 (5 bases). V was cut by 4 bases and J by 2 bases, with 14 bases left in between. Germline CDR1 is WSHSY and CDR2 is SAAADI. This CDR3 comprises 15 residues.

In this sample, this clone turned up once. The V call is TRBV9, the J call TRBJ2-2, with a weak D call TRBD2 (5 bases). V gave up 1 base and J gave up 1 base, with 17 bases separating them. This CDR3 is 18 amino acids long. Germline assignment: CDR1 SGDLS and CDR2 YYNGEE. CDR3: CASSVQIAYGENTGELFF. In DNA form, the CDR3 reads TGTGCCAGCAGCGTACAAATCGCCTACGGGGAGAACACCGGGGAGCTGTTTTTT.

Only a few counts were recorded for this clone. Other DNA variants within this sample encode the same CDR3. The chain carries TRBV7-9 and TRBJ1-5; no clear D. Germline assignment: CDR1 SEHNR and CDR2 FQNEAQ (reference sequence). The CDR3 runs to 14 residues. V was clipped by 5 bases and J by 2 bases, with 10 bases between them. The CDR3 DNA sequence: TGTGCCAGCAGCCCACCCGGGGGCAATCAGCCCCAGCATTTT. This sequence encodes CASSPPGGNQPQHF.